This T cell receptor (beta chain) derives from a study of blood T cell repertoires in COVID-19. Study-level background: Specimens from acute and convalescent COVID-19 originated in the United States, Italy and Spain.

CDR1 and CDR2 (germline): LNHDA, SQIVND (reference sequence). The germline V and J ends were trimmed by 4 bases and 3 bases, with 15 bases remaining between them. There are 15 residues in the CDR3. Clones were sequenced by immunoSEQ multiplex PCR, and TCRdb holds only the in-frame ones, with some missing. The repertoire consists of about 160,000 clones, with more than 70% occurring once and the leading ten covering 10% to 13%. This sequence was found in a woman of 80 years or more with active or convalescent COVID-19. J is TRBJ1-2 and V is TRBV19, with a possible D match to TRBD1 (6 bases). Material: peripheral blood. CDR3 sequence (DNA): TGTGCCAGTAGTACCAGCCCGACAGGCCACTATGGCTACACCTTC. Its translation is CASSTSPTGHYGYTF.